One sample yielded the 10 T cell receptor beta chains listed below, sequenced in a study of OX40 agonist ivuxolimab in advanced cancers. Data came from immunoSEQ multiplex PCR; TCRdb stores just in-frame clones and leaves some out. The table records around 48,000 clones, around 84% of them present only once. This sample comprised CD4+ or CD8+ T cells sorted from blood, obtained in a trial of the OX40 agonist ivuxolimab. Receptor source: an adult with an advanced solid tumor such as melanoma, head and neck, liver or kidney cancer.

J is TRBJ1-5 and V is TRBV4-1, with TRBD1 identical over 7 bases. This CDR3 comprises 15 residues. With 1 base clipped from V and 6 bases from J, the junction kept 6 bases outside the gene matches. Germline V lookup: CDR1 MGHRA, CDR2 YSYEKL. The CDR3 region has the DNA TGCGCCAGCAGCCAAGCTGACAGGGCGGTTCAGCCCCAGCATTTT. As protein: CASSQADRAVQPQHF.

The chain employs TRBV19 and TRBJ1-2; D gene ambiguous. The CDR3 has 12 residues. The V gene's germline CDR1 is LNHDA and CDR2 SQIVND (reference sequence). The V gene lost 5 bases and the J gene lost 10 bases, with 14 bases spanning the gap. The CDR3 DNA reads TGTGCCAGTAGTCGGGTTGGGCAAGTCTACACCTTC. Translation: CASSRVGQVYTF.

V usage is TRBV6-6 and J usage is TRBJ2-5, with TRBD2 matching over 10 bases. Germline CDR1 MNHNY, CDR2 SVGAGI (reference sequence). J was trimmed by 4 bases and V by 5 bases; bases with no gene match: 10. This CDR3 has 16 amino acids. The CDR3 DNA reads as TGTGCCAGCAGTCCAGCGGGGGGGCCGGGAGGAGAGACCCAGTACTTC. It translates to CASSPAGGPGGETQYF.

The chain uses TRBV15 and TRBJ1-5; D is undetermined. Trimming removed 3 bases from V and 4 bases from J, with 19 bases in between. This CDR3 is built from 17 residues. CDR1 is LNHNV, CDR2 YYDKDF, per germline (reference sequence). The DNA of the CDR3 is TGTGCCACCAGCAGGGATTTAGGACGGATCCTAAATCAGCCCCAGCATTTT. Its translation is CATSRDLGRILNQPQHF.

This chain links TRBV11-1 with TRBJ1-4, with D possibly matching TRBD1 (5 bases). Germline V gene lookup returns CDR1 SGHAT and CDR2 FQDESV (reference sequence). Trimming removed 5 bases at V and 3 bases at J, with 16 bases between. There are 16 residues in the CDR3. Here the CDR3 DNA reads TGTGCCAGCAGCCCCTTCGGGGGGGGATCTAATGAAAAACTGTTTTTT. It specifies CASSPFGGGSNEKLFF.

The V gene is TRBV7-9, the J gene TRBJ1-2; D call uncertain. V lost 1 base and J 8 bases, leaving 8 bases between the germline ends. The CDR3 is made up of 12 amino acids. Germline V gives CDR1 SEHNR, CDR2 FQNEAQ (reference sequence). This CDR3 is CASSLGTGGYTF. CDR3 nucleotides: TGTGCCAGCAGCTTAGGGACGGGAGGCTACACCTTC.

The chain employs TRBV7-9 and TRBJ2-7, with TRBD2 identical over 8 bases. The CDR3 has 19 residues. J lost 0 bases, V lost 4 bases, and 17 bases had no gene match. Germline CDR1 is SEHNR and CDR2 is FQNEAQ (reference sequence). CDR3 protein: CASSSWGRGGSGSSYEQYF. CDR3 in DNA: TGTGCCAGCAGCTCTTGGGGCCGTGGCGGGAGCGGGAGCTCCTACGAGCAGTACTTC.

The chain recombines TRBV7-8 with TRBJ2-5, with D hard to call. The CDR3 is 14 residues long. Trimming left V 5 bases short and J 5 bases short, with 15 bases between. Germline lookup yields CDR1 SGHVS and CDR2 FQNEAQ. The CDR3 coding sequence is TGTGCCAGCAGCCTCCGGGCCCCTTCCGAGACCCAGTACTTC. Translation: CASSLRAPSETQYF.

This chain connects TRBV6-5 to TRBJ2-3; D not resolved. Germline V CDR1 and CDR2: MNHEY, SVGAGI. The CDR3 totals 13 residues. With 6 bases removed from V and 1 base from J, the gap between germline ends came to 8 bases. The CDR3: CASSRTRTDTQYF. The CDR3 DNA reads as TGTGCCAGCAGCAGGACCCGCACAGATACGCAGTATTTT.

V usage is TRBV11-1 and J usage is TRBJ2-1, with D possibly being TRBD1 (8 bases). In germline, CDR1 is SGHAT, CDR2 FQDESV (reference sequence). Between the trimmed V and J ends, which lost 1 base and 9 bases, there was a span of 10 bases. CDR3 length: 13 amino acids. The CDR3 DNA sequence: TGTGCCAGCAGCTTAGACAGGGGGGGTGAGCAGTTCTTC. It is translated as CASSLDRGGEQFF.